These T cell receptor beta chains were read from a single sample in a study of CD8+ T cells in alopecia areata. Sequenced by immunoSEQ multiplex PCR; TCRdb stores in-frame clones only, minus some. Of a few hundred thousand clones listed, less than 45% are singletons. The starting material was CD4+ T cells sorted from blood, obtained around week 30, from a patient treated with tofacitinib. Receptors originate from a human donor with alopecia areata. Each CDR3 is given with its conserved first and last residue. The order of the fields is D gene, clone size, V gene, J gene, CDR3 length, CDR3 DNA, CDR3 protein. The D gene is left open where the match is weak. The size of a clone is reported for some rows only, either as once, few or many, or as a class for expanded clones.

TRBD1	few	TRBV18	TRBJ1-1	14	TGTGCCAGCTCATACGAGACAGGGTGGACTGAAGCTTTCTTT	CASSYETGWTEAFF
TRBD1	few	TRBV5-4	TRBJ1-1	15	TGTGCCAGCAGCCCTCCACAGGGGGGGGACACTGAAGCTTTCTTT	CASSPPQGGDTEAFF
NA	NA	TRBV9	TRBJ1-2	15	TGTGCCAGCAGCGAAGAGACAGTTCCTTCAGGTGGCTACACCTTC	CASSEETVPSGGYTF
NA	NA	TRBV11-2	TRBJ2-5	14	TGTGCCAGCAGCTCCACAGGGTGGGGGGAGACCCAGTACTTC	CASSSTGWGETQYF
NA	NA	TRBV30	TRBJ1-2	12	TGTGCCTGGACAGGGAATAACTATGGCTACACCTTC	CAWTGNNYGYTF
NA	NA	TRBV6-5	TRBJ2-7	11	TGTGCCAGCAGGCAGGGGCTCGAGCAGTACTTC	CASRQGLEQYF
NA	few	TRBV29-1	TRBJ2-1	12	TGCAGCGTTGCACTCTCCTACAATGAGCAGTTCTTC	CSVALSYNEQFF
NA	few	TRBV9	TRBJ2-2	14	TGTGCCAGCAGCGTGTCTAGGTTGCCCGGGGAGCTGTTTTTT	CASSVSRLPGELFF
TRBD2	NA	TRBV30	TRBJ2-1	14	TGTGCCTGGAGGGTTGGGACTAGCGGGAGGGCGATGTTCTTC	CAWRVGTSGRAMFF
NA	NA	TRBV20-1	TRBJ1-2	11	TGCAGTGTACCAGTAAACTATGGCTACACCTTC	CSVPVNYGYTF
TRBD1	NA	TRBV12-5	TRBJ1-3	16	TGTGCTAGTGGCCGTGGTGGACAGGAGACTGGAAACACCATATATTTT	CASGRGGQETGNTIYF
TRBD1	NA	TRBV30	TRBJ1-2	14	TGTGCCTACCCATCGACAGGGAGGGTCTATGGCTACACCTTC	CAYPSTGRVYGYTF
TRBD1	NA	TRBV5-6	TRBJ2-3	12	TGTGCCACGACAGGGGGCACAGATACGCAGTATTTT	CATTGGTDTQYF
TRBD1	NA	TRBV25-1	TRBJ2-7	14	TGTGCCAGCATGTGGGGGCAGGGGGCGTACGAGCAGTACTTC	CASMWGQGAYEQYF
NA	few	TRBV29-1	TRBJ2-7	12	TGCAGCGTCGTACCTTCTTCCTACGAGCAGTACTTC	CSVVPSSYEQYF
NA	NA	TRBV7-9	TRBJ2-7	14	TGTGCCAGCAGCTTCGGGGGTTCCCTCTACGAGCAGTACTTC	CASSFGGSLYEQYF
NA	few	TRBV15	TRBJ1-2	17	TGTGCCACCAGCAGAGATCCGGGACACGGCAGGGACTATGGCTACACCTTC	CATSRDPGHGRDYGYTF
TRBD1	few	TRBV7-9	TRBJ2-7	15	TGTGCCAGCAGCCCAGGGACAGGGAGTTTCTACGAGCAGTACTTC	CASSPGTGSFYEQYF
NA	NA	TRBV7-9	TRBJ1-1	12	TGTGCCAGCATGAGAGGGAACACTGAAGCTTTCTTT	CASMRGNTEAFF
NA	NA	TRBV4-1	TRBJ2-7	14	TGCGCCAGCAGCCAACCGACTAGTCCCTACGAGCAGTACTTC	CASSQPTSPYEQYF
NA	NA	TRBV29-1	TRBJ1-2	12	TGCAGCGTTGAACGGGCAGGGAAGGGCTACACCTTC	CSVERAGKGYTF
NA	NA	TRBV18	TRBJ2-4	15	TGTGCCACCAGTGACAGGCCTGTAGCCAAAAACATTCAGTACTTC	CATSDRPVAKNIQYF
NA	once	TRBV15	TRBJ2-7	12	TGTGCCACCAGCATGGGGCCCTACGAGCAGTACTTC	CATSMGPYEQYF
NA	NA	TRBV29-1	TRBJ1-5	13	TGCAGCGTTGGAAACGGGGTAGCTCAGCCCCAGCATTTT	CSVGNGVAQPQHF